This T cell receptor beta chain was found in a study of identical twins. TCRdb ran MiXCR on the 5' RACE reads and lists one entry per CDR3 protein. The table includes under 400,000 distinct CDR3 sequences, roughly 9% detected once. This clonotype appeared many times. The ends were cut back, 6 bases at V and 5 bases at J, with 13 bases in the middle. The CDR3 is 12 residues long. CDR1 is DFQATT, CDR2 SNEGSKA, per germline (reference sequence). The specimen was naive T cells sorted from blood. The sequence was collected from a woman aged 45-65 years in good health. The chain carries TRBV20-1 and TRBJ2-5; D is undetermined. CDR3: CSARGASETQYF. CDR3 in DNA: TGCAGTGCGCGAGGAGCGTCGGAGACCCAGTACTTC.